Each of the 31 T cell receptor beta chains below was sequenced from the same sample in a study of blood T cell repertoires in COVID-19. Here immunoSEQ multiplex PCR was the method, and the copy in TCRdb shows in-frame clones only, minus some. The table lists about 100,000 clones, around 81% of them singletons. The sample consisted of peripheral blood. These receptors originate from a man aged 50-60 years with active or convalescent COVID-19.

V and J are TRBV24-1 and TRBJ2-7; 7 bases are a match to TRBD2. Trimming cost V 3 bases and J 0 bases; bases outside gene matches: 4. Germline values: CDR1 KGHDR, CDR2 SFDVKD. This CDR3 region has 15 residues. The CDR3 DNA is TGTGCCACCAGTGATCGGGGGGAATACTCCTACGAGCAGTACTTC. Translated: CATSDRGEYSYEQYF.

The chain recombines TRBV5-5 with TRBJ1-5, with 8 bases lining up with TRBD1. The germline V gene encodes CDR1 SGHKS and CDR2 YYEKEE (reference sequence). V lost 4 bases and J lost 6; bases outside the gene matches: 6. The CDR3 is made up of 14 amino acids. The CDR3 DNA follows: TGTGCCAGCAGCACTCAGGGGGCGGGTCAGCCCCAGCATTTT. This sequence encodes CASSTQGAGQPQHF.

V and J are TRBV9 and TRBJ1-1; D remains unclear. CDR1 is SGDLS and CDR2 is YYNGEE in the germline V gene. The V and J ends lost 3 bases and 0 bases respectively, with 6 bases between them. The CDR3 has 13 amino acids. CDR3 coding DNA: TGTGCCAGCAGCGAAGCCCTGAACACTGAAGCTTTCTTT. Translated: CASSEALNTEAFF.

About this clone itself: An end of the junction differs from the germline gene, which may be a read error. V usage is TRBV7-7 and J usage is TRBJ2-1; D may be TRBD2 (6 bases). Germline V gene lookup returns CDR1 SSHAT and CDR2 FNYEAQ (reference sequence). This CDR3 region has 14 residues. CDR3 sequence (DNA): TGTGCTAGCAGCTTAGCCCACGCGGGGAATGAGCAGTTCTTC. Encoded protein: CASSLAHAGNEQFF.

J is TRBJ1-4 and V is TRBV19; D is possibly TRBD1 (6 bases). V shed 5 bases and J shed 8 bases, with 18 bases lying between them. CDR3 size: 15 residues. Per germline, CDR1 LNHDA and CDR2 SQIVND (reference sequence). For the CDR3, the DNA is TGTGCCAGTAGTTCCCTGGAAGGGAGGGGGGAAAAACTGTTTTTT. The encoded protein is CASSSLEGRGEKLFF. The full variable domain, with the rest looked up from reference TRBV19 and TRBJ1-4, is DGGITQSPKYLFRKEGQNVTLSCEQNLNHDAMYWYRQDPGQGLRLIYYSQIVNDFQKGDIAEGYSVSREKKESFPLTVTSAQKNPTAFYLCASSSLEGRGEKLFFGSGTQLSVL.

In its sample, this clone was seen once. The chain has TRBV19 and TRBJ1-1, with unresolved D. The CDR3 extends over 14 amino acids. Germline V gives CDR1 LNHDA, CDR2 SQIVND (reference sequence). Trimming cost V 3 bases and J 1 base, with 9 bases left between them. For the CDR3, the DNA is TGTGCCAGTAGTATCACGGCGGGGAACACTGAAGCTTTCTTT. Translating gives CASSITAGNTEAFF.

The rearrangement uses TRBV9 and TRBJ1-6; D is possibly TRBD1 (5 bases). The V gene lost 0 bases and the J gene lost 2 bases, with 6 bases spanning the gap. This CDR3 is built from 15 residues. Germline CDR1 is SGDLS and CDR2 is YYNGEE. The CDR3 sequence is CASSVEGTYNSPLHF. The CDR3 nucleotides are TGTGCCAGCAGCGTAGAGGGGACCTATAATTCACCCCTCCACTTT.

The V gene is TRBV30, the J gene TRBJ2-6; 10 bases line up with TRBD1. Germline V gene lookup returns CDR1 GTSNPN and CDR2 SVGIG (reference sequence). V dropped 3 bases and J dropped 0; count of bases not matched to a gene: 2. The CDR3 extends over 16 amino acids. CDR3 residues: CAWRGQGRSGANVLTF. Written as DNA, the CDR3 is TGTGCCTGGAGGGGACAGGGGCGCTCTGGGGCCAACGTCCTGACTTTC.

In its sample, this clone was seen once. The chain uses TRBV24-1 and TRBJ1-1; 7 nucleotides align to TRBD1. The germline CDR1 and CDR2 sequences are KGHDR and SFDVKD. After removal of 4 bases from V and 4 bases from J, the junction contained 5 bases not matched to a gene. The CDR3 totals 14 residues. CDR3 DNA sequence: TGTGCCACCAGTGAACCGACAGGGATCACTGAAGCTTTCTTT. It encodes CATSEPTGITEAFF.

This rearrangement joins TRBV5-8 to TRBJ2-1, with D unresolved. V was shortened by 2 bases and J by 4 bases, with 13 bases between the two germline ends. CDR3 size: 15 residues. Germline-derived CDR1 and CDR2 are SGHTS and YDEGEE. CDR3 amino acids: CASSFTITIYNEQFF. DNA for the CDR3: TGTGCCAGCAGCTTCACGATTACTATTTACAATGAGCAGTTCTTC.

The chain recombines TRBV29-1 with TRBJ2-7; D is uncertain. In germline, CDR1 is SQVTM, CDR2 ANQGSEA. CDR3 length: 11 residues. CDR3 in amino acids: CSRTEDYEQYF. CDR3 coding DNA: TGCAGTCGTACAGAAGACTACGAGCAGTACTTC.

This chain's CDR3 is CASAGGDGNQPQHF. The CDR3 bases are TGTGCCAGCGCTGGGGGGGACGGCAATCAGCCCCAGCATTTT. This rearrangement joins TRBV5-5 to TRBJ1-5; D might be TRBD1 (5 bases). The CDR3 contains 14 residues. Germline V gene lookup returns CDR1 SGHKS and CDR2 YYEKEE (reference sequence). With 7 bases removed from V and 2 bases from J, the gap between germline ends came to 13 bases.

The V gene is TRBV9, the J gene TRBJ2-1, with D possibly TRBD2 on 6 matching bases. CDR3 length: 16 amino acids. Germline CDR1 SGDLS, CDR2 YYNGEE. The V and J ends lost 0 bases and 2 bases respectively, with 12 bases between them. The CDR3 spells CASSVGGGMTYNEQFF. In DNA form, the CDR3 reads TGTGCCAGCAGCGTAGGAGGCGGGATGACCTACAATGAGCAGTTCTTC.

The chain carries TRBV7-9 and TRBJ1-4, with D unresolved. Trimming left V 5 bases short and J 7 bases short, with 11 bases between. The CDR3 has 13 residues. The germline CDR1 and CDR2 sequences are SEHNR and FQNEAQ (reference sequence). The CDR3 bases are TGTGCCAGCAGCGCCCCCCCTAGTGAAAAACTGTTTTTT. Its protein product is CASSAPPSEKLFF.

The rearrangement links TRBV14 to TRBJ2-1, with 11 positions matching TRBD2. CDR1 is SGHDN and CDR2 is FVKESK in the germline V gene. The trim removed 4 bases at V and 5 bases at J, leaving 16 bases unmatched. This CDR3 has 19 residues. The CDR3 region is CASSPGTSGSPVRNNEQFF. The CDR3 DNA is TGTGCCAGCAGCCCCGGGACTAGCGGTTCCCCGGTCCGGAACAATGAGCAGTTCTTC.

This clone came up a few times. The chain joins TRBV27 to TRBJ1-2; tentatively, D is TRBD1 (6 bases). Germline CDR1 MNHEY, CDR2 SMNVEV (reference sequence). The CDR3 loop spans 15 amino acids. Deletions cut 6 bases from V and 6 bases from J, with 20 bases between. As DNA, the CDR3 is TGTGCCAGCAGAACGGACAGAACTATGATCCATGGCTACACCTTC. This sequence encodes CASRTDRTMIHGYTF.

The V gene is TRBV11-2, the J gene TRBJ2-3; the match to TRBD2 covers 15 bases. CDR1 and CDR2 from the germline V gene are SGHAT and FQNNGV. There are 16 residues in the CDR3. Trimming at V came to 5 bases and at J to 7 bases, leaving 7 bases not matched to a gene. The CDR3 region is CASSTRTSGRVNTQYF. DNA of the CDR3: TGTGCCAGCAGCACGAGGACTAGCGGGAGGGTAAATACGCAGTATTTT.

CDR3 region: CASSRRANSNQPQHF. The CDR3 DNA sequence: TGTGCCAGCAGCCGGAGAGCGAATAGCAATCAGCCCCAGCATTTT. The chain has TRBV3-1 (or the pseudogene TRBV3-2) and TRBJ1-5; D call uncertain. V was trimmed by 4 bases and J by 0 bases, leaving 10 bases between them. CDR3 length: 15 amino acids. The germline V gene has CDR1 LGHDT and CDR2 YNNKEL (reference sequence).

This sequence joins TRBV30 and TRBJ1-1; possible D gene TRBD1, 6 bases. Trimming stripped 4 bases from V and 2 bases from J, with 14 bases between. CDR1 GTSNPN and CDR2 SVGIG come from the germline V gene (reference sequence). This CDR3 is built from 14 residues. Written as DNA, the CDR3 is TGTGCCTGGAATCAGACAGGTCTTAACACTGAAGCTTTCTTT. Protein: CAWNQTGLNTEAFF.

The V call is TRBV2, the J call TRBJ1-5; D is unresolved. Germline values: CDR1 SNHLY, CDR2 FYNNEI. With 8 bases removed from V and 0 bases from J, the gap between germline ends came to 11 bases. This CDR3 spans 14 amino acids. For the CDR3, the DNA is TGTGCCAGCTCCCAGGAATATAGCAATCAGCCCCAGCATTTT. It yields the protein CASSQEYSNQPQHF.

This chain's CDR3 is CASSGTVANEKLFF. CDR3 sequence (DNA): TGTGCCAGCTCCGGGACAGTAGCTAATGAAAAACTGTTTTTT. This rearrangement joins TRBV18 to TRBJ1-4; 7 bases are shared with TRBD1. The CDR3 loop spans 14 amino acids. Germline loops: CDR1 KGHSH, CDR2 LQKENI. The junction had 4 bases not matched to a gene; V was cut back by 6 bases and J by 3 bases.

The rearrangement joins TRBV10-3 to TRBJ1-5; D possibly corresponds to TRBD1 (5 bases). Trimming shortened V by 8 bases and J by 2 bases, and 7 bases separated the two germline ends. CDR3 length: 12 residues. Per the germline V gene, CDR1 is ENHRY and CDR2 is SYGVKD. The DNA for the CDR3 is TGTGCCATCGGGGGGGGCAATCAGCCCCAGCATTTT. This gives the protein CAIGGGNQPQHF.

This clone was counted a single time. This chain's CDR3 is CASSSPRGLSGNTIYF. CDR3 bases: TGTGCCAGCAGTTCCCCCAGGGGGCTCTCTGGAAACACCATATATTTT. This chain connects TRBV6-5 to TRBJ1-3, with 8 bases fitting TRBD1. The CDR3 extends over 16 amino acids. J gave up 0 bases and V 4 bases, and 5 bases lay outside the gene matches. Germline assignment: CDR1 MNHEY and CDR2 SVGAGI.

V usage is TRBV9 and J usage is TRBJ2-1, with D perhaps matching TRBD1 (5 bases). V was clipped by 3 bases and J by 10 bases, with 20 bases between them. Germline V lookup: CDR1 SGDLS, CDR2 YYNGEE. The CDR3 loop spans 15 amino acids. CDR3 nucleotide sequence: TGTGCCAGCAGCGGCCTTGATGGGGCCATGGGGGAGCAGTTCTTC. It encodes CASSGLDGAMGEQFF.

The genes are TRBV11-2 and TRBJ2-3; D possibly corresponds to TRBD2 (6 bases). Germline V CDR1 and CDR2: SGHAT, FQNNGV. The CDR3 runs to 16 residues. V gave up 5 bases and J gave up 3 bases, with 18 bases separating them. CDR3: CASSPGLQLGTDTQYF. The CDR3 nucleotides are TGTGCCAGCAGCCCGGGACTTCAACTCGGGACAGATACGCAGTATTTT.

The CDR3 DNA reads as TGCGCCAGCAGGGTCTCAGACAATGAGCAGTTCTTC. This codes for CASRVSDNEQFF. This chain joins TRBV5-1 and TRBJ2-1; D is ambiguous. The CDR3 loop spans 12 amino acids. CDR1 is SGHRS, CDR2 YFSETQ, per germline. Trimming left V 5 bases short and J 5 bases short, with 8 bases between.

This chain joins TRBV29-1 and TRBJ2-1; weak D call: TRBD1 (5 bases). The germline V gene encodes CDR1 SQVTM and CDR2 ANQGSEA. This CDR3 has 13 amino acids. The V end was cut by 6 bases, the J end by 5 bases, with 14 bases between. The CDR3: CSVAPDSNNEQFF. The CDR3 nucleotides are TGCAGCGTGGCCCCCGACAGTAACAATGAGCAGTTCTTC.

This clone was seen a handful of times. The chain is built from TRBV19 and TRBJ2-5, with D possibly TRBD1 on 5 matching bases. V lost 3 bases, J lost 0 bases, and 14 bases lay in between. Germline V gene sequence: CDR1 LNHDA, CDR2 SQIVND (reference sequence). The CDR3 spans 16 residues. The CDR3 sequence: CASSIRVGGNQETQYF. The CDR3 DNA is TGTGCCAGTAGTATCAGGGTGGGCGGTAACCAAGAGACCCAGTACTTC.

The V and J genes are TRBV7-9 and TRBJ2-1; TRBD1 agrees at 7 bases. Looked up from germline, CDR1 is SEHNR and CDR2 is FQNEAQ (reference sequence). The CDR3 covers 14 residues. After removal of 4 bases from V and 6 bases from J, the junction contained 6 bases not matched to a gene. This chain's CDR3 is CASSSDRTFNEQFF. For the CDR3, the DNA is TGTGCCAGCAGCTCGGACAGGACCTTCAATGAGCAGTTCTTC.

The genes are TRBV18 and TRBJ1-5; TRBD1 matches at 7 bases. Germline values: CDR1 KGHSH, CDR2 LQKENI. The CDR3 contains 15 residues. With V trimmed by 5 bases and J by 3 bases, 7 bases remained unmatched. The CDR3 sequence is CASSTIQGSNQPQHF. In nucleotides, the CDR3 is TGTGCCAGCTCAACGATACAGGGGTCCAATCAGCCCCAGCATTTT.

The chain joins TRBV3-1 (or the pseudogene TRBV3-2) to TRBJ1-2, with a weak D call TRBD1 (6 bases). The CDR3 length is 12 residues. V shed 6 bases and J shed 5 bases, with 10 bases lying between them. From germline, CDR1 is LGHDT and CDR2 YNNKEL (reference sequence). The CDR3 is CASRSGVYGYTF. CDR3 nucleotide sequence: TGTGCCAGCAGGTCAGGGGTTTATGGCTACACCTTC.